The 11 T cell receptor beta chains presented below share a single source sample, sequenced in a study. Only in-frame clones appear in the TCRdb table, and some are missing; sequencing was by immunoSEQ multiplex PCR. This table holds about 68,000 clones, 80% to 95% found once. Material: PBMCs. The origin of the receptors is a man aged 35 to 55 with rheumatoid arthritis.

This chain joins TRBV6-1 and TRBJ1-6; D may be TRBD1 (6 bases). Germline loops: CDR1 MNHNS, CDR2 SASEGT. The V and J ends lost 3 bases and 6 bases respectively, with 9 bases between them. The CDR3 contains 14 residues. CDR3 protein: CASSEGRGNSPLHF. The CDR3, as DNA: TGTGCCAGCAGTGAGGGCAGGGGTAATTCACCCCTCCACTTT.

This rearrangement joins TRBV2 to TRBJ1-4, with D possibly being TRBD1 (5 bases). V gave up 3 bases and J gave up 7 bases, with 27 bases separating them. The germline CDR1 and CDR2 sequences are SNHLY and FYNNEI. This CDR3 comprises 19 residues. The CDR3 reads CASSDGGWGLLTWSEKLFF. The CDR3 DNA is TGTGCCAGCAGTGATGGAGGTTGGGGCCTCCTAACCTGGAGTGAAAAACTGTTTTTT.

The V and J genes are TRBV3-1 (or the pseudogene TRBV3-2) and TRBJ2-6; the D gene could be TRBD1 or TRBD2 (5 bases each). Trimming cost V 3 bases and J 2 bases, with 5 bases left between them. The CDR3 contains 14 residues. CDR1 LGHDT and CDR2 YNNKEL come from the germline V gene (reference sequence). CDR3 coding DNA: TGTGCCAGCAGCCAGGGGGCTGGGGCCAACGTCCTGACTTTC. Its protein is CASSQGAGANVLTF.

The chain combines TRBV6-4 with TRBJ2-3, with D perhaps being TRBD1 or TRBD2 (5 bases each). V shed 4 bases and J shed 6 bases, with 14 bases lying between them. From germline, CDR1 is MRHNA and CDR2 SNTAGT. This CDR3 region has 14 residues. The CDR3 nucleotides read TGTGCCAGCAGTGTAACAGGATGGGGGGATACGCAGTATTTT. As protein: CASSVTGWGDTQYF.

The CDR3 DNA reads TGTGCCAGCAGTGAGTTTGGAACGAATGAAAAACTGTTTTTT. Translation: CASSEFGTNEKLFF. The V and J genes are TRBV6-1 and TRBJ1-4; unclear D gene. The V end lost 3 bases, the J end lost 5 bases, and 10 bases lay between the germline ends. This CDR3 has 14 amino acids. Per germline, CDR1 MNHNS and CDR2 SASEGT.

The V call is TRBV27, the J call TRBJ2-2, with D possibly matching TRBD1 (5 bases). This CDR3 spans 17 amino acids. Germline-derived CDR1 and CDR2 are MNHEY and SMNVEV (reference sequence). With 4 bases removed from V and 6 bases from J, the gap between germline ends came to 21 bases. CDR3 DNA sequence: TGTGCCAGCAGTTCTAACCTAGGTGGGGCTGGGTCCGGGGAGCTGTTTTTT. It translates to CASSSNLGGAGSGELFF.

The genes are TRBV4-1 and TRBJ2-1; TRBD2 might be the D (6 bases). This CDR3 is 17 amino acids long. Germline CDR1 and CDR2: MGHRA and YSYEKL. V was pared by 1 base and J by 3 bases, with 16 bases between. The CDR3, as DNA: TGCGCCAGCAGCCAAGGGTATGGGACTTTATTCTACAATGAGCAGTTCTTC. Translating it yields CASSQGYGTLFYNEQFF.

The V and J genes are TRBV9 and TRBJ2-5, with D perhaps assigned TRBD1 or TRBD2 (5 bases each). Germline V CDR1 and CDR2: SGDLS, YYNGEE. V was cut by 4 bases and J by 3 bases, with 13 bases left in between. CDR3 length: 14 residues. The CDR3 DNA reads TGTGCCAGCAGCTCCCGGGACGGCAAAGAGACCCAGTACTTC. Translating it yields CASSSRDGKETQYF.

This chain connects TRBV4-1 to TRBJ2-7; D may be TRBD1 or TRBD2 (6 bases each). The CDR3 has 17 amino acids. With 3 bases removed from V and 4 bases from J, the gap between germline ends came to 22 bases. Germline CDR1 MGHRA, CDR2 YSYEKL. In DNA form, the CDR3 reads TGCGCCAGCAGCCATGTTTTTACCCCGGGGGCAAGGTACGAGCAGTACTTC. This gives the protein CASSHVFTPGARYEQYF.

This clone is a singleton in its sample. CDR3 amino acids: CASSLDKNTEAFF. The CDR3 DNA is TGTGCCAGCTCACTTGACAAGAACACTGAAGCTTTCTTT. V usage is TRBV18 and J usage is TRBJ1-1; D ambiguous. V lost 4 bases to trimming and J lost 1 base, with 7 bases between them. CDR3 length: 13 residues. Germline lookup yields CDR1 KGHSH and CDR2 LQKENI. Combining the CDR3 with reference TRBV18 and TRBJ1-1 gives the whole variable domain NAGVMQNPRHLVRRRGQEARLRCSPMKGHSHVYWYRQLPEEGLKFMVYLQKENIIDESGMPKERFSAEFPKEGPSILRIQQVVRGDSAAYFCASSLDKNTEAFFGQGTRLTVV.

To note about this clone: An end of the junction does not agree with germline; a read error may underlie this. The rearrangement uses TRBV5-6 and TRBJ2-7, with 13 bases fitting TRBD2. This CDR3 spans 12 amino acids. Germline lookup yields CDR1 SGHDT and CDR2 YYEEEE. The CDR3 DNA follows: TGTGCCAGCAGTTCGGGGACTAGCGGGATCGGCTTC. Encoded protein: CASSSGTSGIGF.